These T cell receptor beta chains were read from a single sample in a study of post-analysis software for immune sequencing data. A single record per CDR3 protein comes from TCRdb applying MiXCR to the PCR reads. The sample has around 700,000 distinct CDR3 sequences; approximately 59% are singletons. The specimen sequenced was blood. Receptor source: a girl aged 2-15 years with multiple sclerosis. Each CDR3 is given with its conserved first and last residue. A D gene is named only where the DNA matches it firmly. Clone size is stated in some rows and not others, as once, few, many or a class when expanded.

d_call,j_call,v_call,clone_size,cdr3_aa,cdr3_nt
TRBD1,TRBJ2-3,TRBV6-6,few,CASSSRQGDTQYF,TGTGCCAGCAGTTCGAGACAGGGAGATACGCAGTATTTT
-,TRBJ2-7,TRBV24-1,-,CATSDFASHEQYF,TGTGCCACCAGTGATTTTGCTAGCCATGAGCAGTACTTC
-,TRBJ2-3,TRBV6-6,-,CASSYTESTDTQYF,TGTGCCAGCAGTTACACAGAAAGCACAGATACGCAGTATTTT
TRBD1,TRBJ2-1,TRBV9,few,CASSVGFRQGAYNEQFF,TGTGCCAGCAGCGTAGGGTTCAGACAGGGGGCTTACAATGAGCAGTTCTTC
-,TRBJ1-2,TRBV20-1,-,CSASPSGVGGYTF,TGCAGTGCTAGTCCCAGCGGGGTTGGGGGCTACACCTTC
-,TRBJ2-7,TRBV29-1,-,CSVKGTSYEQYF,TGCAGCGTTAAGGGGACGTCCTACGAGCAGTACTTC
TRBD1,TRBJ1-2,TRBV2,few,CASSPMGTALYGYTF,TGTGCCAGCAGCCCTATGGGGACAGCCCTCTATGGCTACACCTTC
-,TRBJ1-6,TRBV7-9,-,CASSFRAADNSPLHF,TGTGCCAGCAGCTTCAGGGCGGCAGATAATTCACCCCTCCACTTT
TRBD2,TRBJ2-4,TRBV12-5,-,CASGLDSTSGEQYF,TGTGCTAGTGGTTTGGACTCGACTAGCGGGGAGCAGTACTTC
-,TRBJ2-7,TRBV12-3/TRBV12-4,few,CASRQGGEQYF,TGTGCCAGCAGACAGGGAGGAGAGCAGTACTTC
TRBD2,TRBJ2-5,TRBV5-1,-,CASSPLGTSGFFKGETQYF,TGCGCCAGCAGCCCCCTGGGGACTAGCGGGTTTTTCAAGGGAGAGACCCAGTACTTC
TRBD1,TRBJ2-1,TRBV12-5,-,CASGLIGQGWDEQFF,TGTGCTAGTGGTTTGATTGGACAGGGGTGGGATGAGCAGTTCTTC
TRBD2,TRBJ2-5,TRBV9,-,CASSVGLAGKETQYF,TGTGCCAGCAGCGTGGGACTAGCGGGGAAAGAGACCCAGTACTTC
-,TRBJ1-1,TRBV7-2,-,CASSSLPGLQTEAFF,TGTGCCAGCAGCTCTTTACCGGGACTACAAACTGAAGCTTTCTTT
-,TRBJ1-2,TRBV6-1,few,CASRVQGEDGYTF,TGTGCCAGCAGAGTACAGGGCGAGGATGGCTACACCTTC
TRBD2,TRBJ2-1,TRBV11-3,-,CASSLDSGEQFF,TGTGCCAGCAGCTTGGATAGCGGGGAGCAGTTCTTC
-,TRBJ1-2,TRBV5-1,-,CASSEATGYGYTF,TGCGCCAGCAGCGAAGCGACAGGTTATGGCTACACCTTC
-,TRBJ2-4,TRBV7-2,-,CASSLGRKRLAKNIQYF,TGTGCCAGCAGCTTGGGTAGAAAGCGGTTAGCCAAAAACATTCAGTACTTC
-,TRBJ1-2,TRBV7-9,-,CASSLAQVSFYGYTF,TGTGCCAGCAGCTTAGCACAGGTTTCTTTCTATGGCTACACCTTC
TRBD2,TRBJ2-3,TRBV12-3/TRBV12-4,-,CASVGGGDISTDTQYF,TGTGCCAGCGTCGGCGGGGGGGATATCAGCACAGATACGCAGTATTTT
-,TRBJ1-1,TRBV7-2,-,CASSWAGLKHGEAFF,TGTGCCAGCAGCTGGGCAGGCCTAAAACATGGTGAAGCTTTCTTT
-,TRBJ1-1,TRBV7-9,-,CASSLAGRTDEAFF,TGTGCCAGCAGCTTAGCTGGACGGACAGATGAAGCTTTCTTT
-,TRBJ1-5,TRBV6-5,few,CASSGDGNQPQHF,TGTGCCAGTTCGGGGGACGGCAATCAGCCCCAGCATTTT
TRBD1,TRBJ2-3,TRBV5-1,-,CASSGGQGPADTQYF,TGCGCCAGCAGCGGCGGACAGGGTCCGGCAGATACGCAGTATTTT
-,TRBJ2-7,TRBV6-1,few,CASSERPAWEQYF,TGTGCCAGCAGTGAAAGGCCGGCCTGGGAGCAGTACTTC
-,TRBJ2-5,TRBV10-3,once,CAISPRGWETQYF,TGTGCCATCAGCCCCCGAGGATGGGAGACCCAGTACTTC
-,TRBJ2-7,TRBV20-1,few,CSARLGGAYNEQYF,TGCAGTGCGCGACTAGGGGGCGCCTACAATGAGCAGTACTTC
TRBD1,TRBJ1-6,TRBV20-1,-,CSASAHRGAHNSPPHF,TGCAGTGCCTCAGCTCACAGGGGCGCCCATAATTCACCCCCCCACTTT
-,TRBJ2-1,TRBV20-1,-,CSARDPPGSYNEQFF,TGCAGTGCTAGAGATCCGCCTGGGTCCTACAATGAGCAGTTCTTC
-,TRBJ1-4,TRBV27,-,CASSSLGGLGEKLFF,TGTGCCAGCAGTTCTCTCGGGGGGCTTGGTGAAAAACTGTTTTTT
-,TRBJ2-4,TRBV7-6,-,CASSLAFGTKNIQYF,TGTGCCAGCAGCTTAGCGTTCGGGACCAAAAACATTCAGTACTTC
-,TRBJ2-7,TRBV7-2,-,CASSLGGLSPYEQYF,TGTGCCAGCAGCTTAGGGGGTCTATCCCCTTACGAGCAGTACTTC
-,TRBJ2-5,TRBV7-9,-,CASSPTWKETQYF,TGTGCCAGCAGCCCTACCTGGAAAGAGACCCAGTACTTC
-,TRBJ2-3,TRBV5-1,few,CASWGRQPTDTQYF,TGCGCCAGCTGGGGGAGACAGCCCACAGATACGCAGTATTTT
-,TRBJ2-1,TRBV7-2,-,CASSWKNEQFF,TGTGCCAGCAGCTGGAAGAATGAGCAGTTCTTC
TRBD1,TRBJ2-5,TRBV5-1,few,CASSIRTGEEETQYF,TGCGCCAGCAGCATCCGGACAGGGGAGGAAGAGACCCAGTACTTC
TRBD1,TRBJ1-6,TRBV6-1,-,CASSPPRGGEISSYNSPLHF,TGTGCCAGCAGTCCCCCTAGAGGGGGCGAGATTAGCTCCTATAATTCACCCCTCCACTTT
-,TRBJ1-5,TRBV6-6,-,CASSYSRVPQHF,TGTGCCAGCAGTTACTCTCGGGTGCCCCAGCATTTT
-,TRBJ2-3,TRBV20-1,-,CSARDQGVRTGTQYF,TGCAGTGCTAGAGATCAGGGTGTAAGAACAGGTACGCAGTATTTT
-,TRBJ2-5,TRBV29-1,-,CSVEGRTGGGETQYF,TGCAGCGTTGAAGGCCGAACAGGGGGGGGAGAGACCCAGTACTTC
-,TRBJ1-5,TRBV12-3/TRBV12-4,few,CASSLRAFNQPQHF,TGTGCCAGCAGTTTAAGGGCTTTCAATCAGCCCCAGCATTTT
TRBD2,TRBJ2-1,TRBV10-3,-,CAISEKGGSGGDNEQFF,TGTGCCATCAGTGAGAAAGGAGGTAGCGGGGGCGACAATGAGCAGTTCTTC
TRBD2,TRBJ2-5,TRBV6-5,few,CASRSGRQETQYF,TGTGCCAGCAGATCCGGGAGGCAAGAGACCCAGTACTTC
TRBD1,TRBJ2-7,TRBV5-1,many,CASSVGTGGEQYF,TGCGCCAGCAGCGTCGGGACAGGGGGCGAGCAGTACTTC
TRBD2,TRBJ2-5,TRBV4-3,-,CASSQERSSTGGETQYF,TGCGCCAGCAGCCAAGAAAGGAGTTCAACGGGGGGGGAGACCCAGTACTTC
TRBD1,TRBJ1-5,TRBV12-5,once,CASGADRVSNQPQHF,TGTGCTAGTGGTGCTGACAGGGTGAGCAATCAGCCCCAGCATTTT
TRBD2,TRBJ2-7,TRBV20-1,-,CSAATGTTHWGEQYF,TGCAGTGCGGCCACCGGGACTACGCATTGGGGCGAGCAGTACTTC
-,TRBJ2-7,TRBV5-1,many,CASALEISGAYEQYF,TGCGCCAGCGCCCTTGAGATTAGCGGAGCTTACGAGCAGTACTTC
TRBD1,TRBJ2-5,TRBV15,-,CATSRGDRDQETQYF,TGTGCCACCAGCAGAGGGGACAGGGACCAAGAGACCCAGTACTTC
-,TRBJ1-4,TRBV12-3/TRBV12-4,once,CASRPVREREKLFF,TGTGCCAGCCGCCCCGTAAGGGAGAGGGAAAAACTGTTTTTT
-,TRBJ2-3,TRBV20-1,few,CSARTPLTDTQYF,TGCAGTGCTCGGACTCCTCTCACAGATACGCAGTATTTT